These 27 T cell receptor beta chains were all obtained from the same sample, sequenced in a study of shared clonotypes between healthy human individuals. Repertoires were generated with immunoSEQ multiplex PCR, while TCRdb's copy carries only in-frame clones and drops some. This sample has millions of clones, with roughly nine tenths found just once. Sample: naive CD4+ T cells sorted from blood. This sample's subset: CD45RA+ positively selected. These receptors all stem from a man aged 18 to 30 in good health.

With respect to this clone: Distinct nucleotide sequences in the sample also encode this CDR3. The J gene is TRBJ2-2, the V gene TRBV5-6, with 10 bases matching TRBD1. The CDR3 spans 15 residues. CDR1 is SGHDT, CDR2 YYEEEE, per germline. Losses at the gene ends were 0 bases for V and 5 bases for J; bases not matched to a gene: 1. As DNA, the CDR3 is TGTGCCAGCAGCTTGGGGACAGGGGGTACCGGGGAGCTGTTTTTT. It specifies CASSLGTGGTGELFF.

The chain combines TRBV6-1 with TRBJ2-7; 10 bases fit TRBD2. This CDR3 is 16 amino acids long. The V and J ends lost 4 bases and 0 bases, in that order; junction bases with no gene match: 6. Germline assignment: CDR1 MNHNS and CDR2 SASEGT. The CDR3 nucleotides read TGTGCCAGCAGTGCCACTAGCGGGACAAGCTCCTACGAGCAGTACTTC. Its protein product is CASSATSGTSSYEQYF.

The chain links TRBV1 to TRBJ2-5. TRBV1 is a pseudogene. The CDR3 is made up of 14 amino acids. CDR3 coding DNA: TGCACCAGCAGCCCCCCCCCAGCTCGGGAGACCCAGTACTTC. Encoded protein: CTSSPPPARETQYF.

In regard to this clone: The same CDR3 also results from other DNA sequences found in this sample. The rearrangement links TRBV5-1 to TRBJ2-7, with a weak D call TRBD1 (5 bases). The CDR3 has 12 residues. Between the trimmed V and J ends, which lost 3 bases and 4 bases, there was a span of 8 bases. Germline V gives CDR1 SGHRS, CDR2 YFSETQ. The CDR3 region is CASSSDSYEQYF. CDR3 DNA: TGCGCCAGCAGCTCCGACAGTTACGAGCAGTACTTC.

The V gene is TRBV7-9, the J gene TRBJ2-1; D might be TRBD2 (5 bases). This CDR3 has 15 residues. The ends were cut back, 5 bases at V and 5 bases at J, with 16 bases in the middle. Per germline, CDR1 SEHNR and CDR2 FQNEAQ (reference sequence). The DNA of the CDR3 is TGTGCCAGCAGCCCTCACGGTGGGCGGGACAATGAGCAGTTCTTC. The encoded protein is CASSPHGGRDNEQFF.

J is TRBJ1-6 and V is TRBV10-3; D is unclear. Germline CDR1 ENHRY, CDR2 SYGVKD. CDR3 size: 15 residues. V shed 0 bases and J shed 7 bases, with 10 bases lying between them. CDR3 region: CAISESAVQNSPLHF. The CDR3 DNA reads as TGTGCCATCAGTGAGTCGGCAGTACAGAATTCACCCCTCCACTTT.

The chain couples TRBV19 to TRBJ1-5, with D unresolved. With 8 bases removed from V and 3 bases from J, the gap between germline ends came to 17 bases. The length of the CDR3 is 15 residues. CDR1 and CDR2 (germline): LNHDA, SQIVND (reference sequence). DNA of the CDR3: TGTGCCAGTGCTAACGGATGGGGAACCAATCAGCCCCAGCATTTT. This encodes CASANGWGTNQPQHF.

The chain carries TRBV18 and TRBJ1-3; D gene unclear. With 0 bases removed from V and 9 bases from J, the gap between germline ends came to 12 bases. CDR3 size: 14 residues. From germline, CDR1 is KGHSH and CDR2 LQKENI. CDR3 protein: CASSPPAGVGTIYF. The DNA for the CDR3 is TGTGCCAGCTCACCACCTGCGGGAGTGGGCACCATATATTTT.

On this clone itself: Its ends do not fully match the called genes, so a read error is possible. This sequence joins TRBV7-7 and TRBJ1-4, with 9 bases lining up with TRBD1. The CDR3 extends over 17 amino acids. Germline CDR1 and CDR2: SSHAT and FNYEAQ (reference sequence). The CDR3 loop is CASSFFSSGTGNEKLFF. In nucleotides, the CDR3 is TGTGCTAGCAGCTTTTTCTCCTCCGGGACAGGGAATGAAAAACTGTTTTTT.

The chain combines TRBV29-1 with TRBJ2-1; maybe TRBD1 (6 bases). The CDR3 is made up of 15 amino acids. From germline, CDR1 is SQVTM and CDR2 ANQGSEA. Between the trimmed V and J ends, which lost 4 bases and 4 bases, there was a span of 17 bases. CDR3 loop: CSVVPTRGRYNEQFF. The CDR3 coding sequence is TGCAGCGTTGTGCCCACCAGGGGTCGATACAATGAGCAGTTCTTC.

This chain joins TRBV23-1 and TRBJ2-1; D call uncertain. TRBV23-1 is filed as an ORF, its function uncertain. V lost 2 bases, J lost 8 bases, and 10 bases lay in between. CDR3 size: 13 residues. Written as DNA, the CDR3 is TGCGCCAGCAGTCAAAAACAGTGCTATGAGCAGTTCTTC. Encoded protein: CASSQKQCYEQFF.

V is TRBV27 and J is TRBJ1-1; D uncertain. This CDR3 has 12 residues. From germline, CDR1 is MNHEY and CDR2 SMNVEV (reference sequence). V was pared by 5 bases and J by 7 bases, with 11 bases between. The CDR3 DNA is TGTGCCAGCAGTGCTCCGACGGGTGAAGCTTTCTTT. Amino acid sequence: CASSAPTGEAFF.

This chain connects TRBV6-1 to TRBJ1-5; 8 nucleotides align to TRBD1. The CDR3 is made up of 15 amino acids. V was clipped by 1 base and J by 5 bases; unmatched bases: 4. Germline V gives CDR1 MNHNS, CDR2 SASEGT. The CDR3 loop is CASSEGTGLHQPQHF. CDR3 coding DNA: TGTGCCAGCAGTGAAGGGACAGGGCTTCATCAGCCCCAGCATTTT.

The chain is built from TRBV19 and TRBJ1-5; no clear D. CDR3 length equals 13 residues. V was pared by 7 bases and J by 6 bases, with 13 bases between. Germline-derived CDR1 and CDR2 are LNHDA and SQIVND (reference sequence). The CDR3 DNA sequence: TGTGCCAGTAATAATGGGTGGGGTCAGCCCCAGCATTTT. The encoded protein is CASNNGWGQPQHF.

The V call is TRBV6-1, the J call TRBJ2-7; D remains ambiguous. The CDR3 runs to 14 residues. The germline V and J ends were trimmed by 2 bases and 5 bases, with 13 bases remaining between them. Per the germline V gene, CDR1 is MNHNS and CDR2 is SASEGT. The CDR3: CASSEWVSPHEQYF. The CDR3 bases are TGTGCCAGCAGTGAATGGGTCTCTCCCCACGAGCAGTACTTC.

V gene TRBV6-4 combines with J gene TRBJ2-3; 8 bases align to TRBD1. The CDR3 extends over 17 amino acids. V lost 6 bases, J lost 2 bases, and 13 bases stayed unmatched. Germline V gives CDR1 MRHNA, CDR2 SNTAGT. The CDR3 sequence: CASSPSIQGEATDTQYF. CDR3 in DNA: TGTGCCAGCAGCCCATCGATACAGGGGGAGGCCACAGATACGCAGTATTTT.

V is TRBV5-5 and J is TRBJ1-2, with 7 bases fitting TRBD1. CDR3 length equals 14 residues. Germline CDR1 is SGHKS and CDR2 is YYEKEE (reference sequence). V was pared by 4 bases and J by 1 base, with 4 bases of the junction left unmatched. The CDR3 DNA reads TGTGCCAGCAGCCTACGACAGGGTAACTATGGCTACACCTTC. It translates to CASSLRQGNYGYTF.

This chain joins TRBV27 and TRBJ2-6; a weak D match, TRBD2 (5 bases). The CDR3 has 17 residues. The ends were cut back, 7 bases at V and 3 bases at J, with 19 bases in the middle. Germline CDR1 reads MNHEY; CDR2 reads SMNVEV (reference sequence). CDR3: CASTSSRGSGGANVLTF. The CDR3 DNA is TGTGCCAGCACCTCCTCTCGGGGATCGGGTGGGGCCAACGTCCTGACTTTC.

The genes are TRBV7-6 and TRBJ2-7; 9 bases align to TRBD2. The CDR3 contains 15 residues. Germline-derived CDR1 and CDR2 are SGHVS and FNYEAQ. Trimming removed 1 base from V and 2 bases from J; junction bases left unmatched: 3. The CDR3 protein is CASSLGAGGPYEQYF. The CDR3 bases are TGTGCCAGCAGCTTAGGGGCGGGGGGGCCCTACGAGCAGTACTTC.

J is TRBJ2-5 and V is TRBV5-4; 10 bases match TRBD2. CDR1 and CDR2 (germline): SGHNT, YYREEE (reference sequence). CDR3 size: 16 residues. V shed 0 bases, J shed 1 base, and the junction held 3 bases outside the gene matches. This CDR3 is CASSLGAGGVQETQYF. Here the CDR3 DNA reads TGTGCCAGCAGCTTGGGAGCGGGGGGGGTCCAAGAGACCCAGTACTTC.

The chain joins TRBV2 to TRBJ1-5; D may be TRBD1 (5 bases). The CDR3 contains 14 residues. The V and J ends lost 8 bases and 4 bases respectively, with 15 bases between them. The V gene's germline CDR1 is SNHLY and CDR2 FYNNEI. The CDR3 loop reads CASGQGIENQPQHF. CDR3 sequence (DNA): TGTGCCAGCGGGCAGGGAATCGAGAATCAGCCCCAGCATTTT.

This chain links TRBV2 with TRBJ1-1; possibly TRBD1 for D (5 bases). Germline V gene sequence: CDR1 SNHLY, CDR2 FYNNEI. The CDR3 loop spans 11 amino acids. With 3 bases removed from V and 11 bases from J, the gap between germline ends came to 10 bases. The CDR3 nucleotides read TGTGCCAGCAGTGACAGGGCGGGGGCTTTCTTT. This translates into CASSDRAGAFF.

This clone was picked up one time. The identical CDR3 is also encoded by other nucleotide sequences in the sample. V is TRBV9 and J is TRBJ2-7; possibly TRBD2 for D (5 bases). The CDR3 consists of 14 residues. V lost 0 bases to trimming and J lost 4 bases, with 11 bases between them. Germline lookup yields CDR1 SGDLS and CDR2 YYNGEE. CDR3 amino acids: CASSVGGSGYEQYF. The CDR3 coding sequence is TGTGCCAGCAGCGTAGGTGGGAGTGGGTACGAGCAGTACTTC.

This clone was counted a single time. The CDR3 region is CASSPAAGGPYEQYF. The CDR3, as DNA: TGTGCCAGCAGCCCAGCGGCGGGGGGGCCCTACGAGCAGTACTTC. This chain connects TRBV7-8 to TRBJ2-7; 9 positions match TRBD2. Germline V lookup: CDR1 SGHVS, CDR2 FQNEAQ. Losses at the gene ends were 5 bases for V and 2 bases for J; bases not matched to a gene: 7. The CDR3 is 15 residues long.

V usage is TRBV7-8 and J usage is TRBJ1-1; unclear D gene. Per germline, CDR1 SGHVS and CDR2 FQNEAQ. The V end lost 3 bases, the J end lost 13 bases, and 18 bases lay between the germline ends. This CDR3 comprises 13 residues. This CDR3 reads CASSFLGAPQGFF. Here the CDR3 DNA reads TGTGCCAGCAGCTTTCTAGGCGCCCCGCAAGGTTTCTTT.

Note on this clone: Different DNA sequences within this sample yield the same CDR3. V is TRBV19 and J is TRBJ2-7; weak D call: TRBD1 (6 bases). The CDR3 has 13 residues. Germline CDR1 is LNHDA and CDR2 is SQIVND (reference sequence). V dropped 3 bases and J dropped 2 bases, with 8 bases sitting between them. The CDR3: CASSIGDTYEQYF. For the CDR3, the DNA is TGTGCCAGTAGTATCGGGGACACCTACGAGCAGTACTTC.

This chain uses TRBV7-2 with TRBJ1-1; the D gene is possibly TRBD1 (5 bases). This CDR3 spans 13 amino acids. Germline lookup yields CDR1 SGHTA and CDR2 FQGNSA. V lost 2 bases, J lost 4 bases, and 8 bases lay in between. The chain's CDR3 is CASSLRGLTEAFF. CDR3 sequence (DNA): TGTGCCAGCAGCTTAAGGGGCCTCACTGAAGCTTTCTTT.